One and the same sample provided the 27 T cell receptor beta chains below, sequenced in a study of T cell responses to AZD1222 COVID-19 vaccine. The protocol was immunoSEQ multiplex PCR, while the TCRdb copy is restricted to in-frame clones and leaves out a portion. The sample carries around 71,000 clones, around four fifths recorded once. This sample comprised peripheral blood, obtained on day 0 of AZD1222 vaccination. These receptors all stem from an adult in good health.

In regard to this clone: The sample contains more than one DNA sequence encoding this CDR3. V and J are TRBV5-1 and TRBJ1-1, with 9 bases identical to TRBD1. The CDR3 is 15 amino acids. The J segment lost 0 bases and the V segment lost 3 bases, leaving 3 bases of the junction unmatched. Germline V gives CDR1 SGHRS, CDR2 YFSETQ. The CDR3 protein is CASSSGQGMNTEAFF. Here the CDR3 DNA reads TGCGCCAGCAGCTCCGGACAGGGGATGAACACTGAAGCTTTCTTT.

The chain is built from TRBV6-5 and TRBJ2-6; a weak D match, TRBD1 (6 bases). Germline-derived CDR1 and CDR2 are MNHEY and SVGAGI. The CDR3 sequence is 15 residues long. V dropped 7 bases and J dropped 0 bases, with 10 bases sitting between them. Here the CDR3 reads CASTGEGSGANVLTF. In DNA form, the CDR3 reads TGTGCCAGCACAGGGGAAGGCTCTGGGGCCAACGTCCTGACTTTC.

V is TRBV6-5 and J is TRBJ2-1; 9 bases are shared with TRBD2. V dropped 6 bases and J dropped 10; count of bases not matched to a gene: 7. This CDR3 spans 13 amino acids. CDR1 and CDR2 (germline): MNHEY, SVGAGI. CDR3 amino acids: CASSPLAGREQFF. CDR3 DNA sequence: TGTGCCAGCAGCCCGCTAGCGGGGAGAGAGCAGTTCTTC.

V usage is TRBV5-5 and J usage is TRBJ2-7, with TRBD1 identical over 7 bases. The CDR3 covers 15 residues. Germline values: CDR1 SGHKS, CDR2 YYEKEE (reference sequence). V gave up 3 bases and J gave up 0 bases; unmatched junction bases: 6. CDR3 nucleotide sequence: TGTGCCAGCAGCTCGTGGACAGGTTCCTCCTACGAGCAGTACTTC. It yields the protein CASSSWTGSSYEQYF. Full variable domain (missing parts from reference TRBV5-5 and TRBJ2-7): DAGVTQSPTHLIKTRGQQVTLRCSPISGHKSVSWYQQVLGQGPQFIFQYYEKEERGRGNFPDRFSARQFPNYSSELNVNALLLGDSALYLCASSSWTGSSYEQYFGPGTRLTVT.

The chain combines TRBV5-1 with TRBJ2-1; a weak D match, TRBD2 (6 bases). Germline V gives CDR1 SGHRS, CDR2 YFSETQ. The V end lost 5 bases, the J end lost 4 bases, and 16 bases lay between the germline ends. This CDR3 is 15 amino acids long. CDR3 bases: TGCGCCAGCAGACAAACGGGGGTCGGGTACAATGAGCAGTTCTTC. As protein: CASRQTGVGYNEQFF.

The chain carries TRBV7-2 and TRBJ2-5; no clear D gene. V was pared by 1 base and J by 0 bases, with 6 bases between. Germline V gives CDR1 SGHTA, CDR2 FQGNSA. The CDR3 runs to 14 residues. The chain's CDR3 is CASSLVGHQETQYF. CDR3 coding DNA: TGTGCCAGCAGCTTAGTCGGGCACCAAGAGACCCAGTACTTC.

The chain has TRBV6-1 and TRBJ1-5; D perhaps matches TRBD1 (5 bases). Per germline, CDR1 MNHNS and CDR2 SASEGT. Trimming pared 3 bases from V and 3 bases from J, leaving 9 bases between. This CDR3 is 14 amino acids long. The CDR3 reads CASSERGFNQPQHF. The CDR3 DNA follows: TGTGCCAGCAGTGAGAGGGGTTTCAATCAGCCCCAGCATTTT.

This chain uses TRBV30 with TRBJ1-2; D is possibly TRBD1 (5 bases). CDR1 is GTSNPN, CDR2 SVGIG, per germline (reference sequence). The V end was cut by 2 bases, the J end by 2 bases, with 30 bases between. The CDR3 is 20 amino acids. The CDR3 nucleotides are TGTGCCTGGAGTCCCTACCTCCCCGGGGCAGCAAACGGCCCAAACTATGGCTACACCTTC. It codes for CAWSPYLPGAANGPNYGYTF.

The chain is built from TRBV5-1 and TRBJ2-5; a weak D match, TRBD2 (5 bases). Germline loops: CDR1 SGHRS, CDR2 YFSETQ. Trimming pared 0 bases from V and 5 bases from J, leaving 8 bases between. The CDR3 sequence is 13 residues long. CDR3 nucleotides: TGCGCCAGCAGCTTGGTCCAGCGGGAGACCCAGTACTTC. It translates to CASSLVQRETQYF.

J is TRBJ2-2 and V is TRBV12-2. TRBV12-2 is a recognized pseudogene. The CDR3 consists of 16 residues. In DNA form, the CDR3 reads TGTGCAAGTCGCTTAGCGGTTAAGGAGAACACCGGGGAGCTGTTTTTT. This encodes CASRLAVKENTGELFF.

The chain uses TRBV27 and TRBJ2-7; D may be TRBD2 (6 bases). V gave up 10 bases and J gave up 2 bases, with 21 bases separating them. The CDR3 has 15 residues. From germline, CDR1 is MNHEY and CDR2 SMNVEV (reference sequence). CDR3 DNA: TGTGCCACCCTTCGGACGGGAGTATCTCCCTACGAGCAGTACTTC. It yields the protein CATLRTGVSPYEQYF.

The chain combines TRBV5-5 with TRBJ1-5; tentative D call: TRBD1 (5 bases). Deletions cut 2 bases from V and 5 bases from J, with 14 bases between. Looked up from germline, CDR1 is SGHKS and CDR2 is YYEKEE (reference sequence). The CDR3 contains 15 residues. The CDR3 sequence: CASSFGHLSDQPQHF. CDR3 sequence (DNA): TGTGCCAGCAGCTTCGGACACCTATCCGATCAGCCCCAGCATTTT.

V is TRBV6-2 or TRBV6-3 and J is TRBJ1-6; D possibly corresponds to TRBD1 (5 bases). The CDR3 loop spans 14 amino acids. V was trimmed by 6 bases and J by 8 bases, leaving 14 bases between them. Germline CDR1 is MNHEY and CDR2 is SVGEGT. The CDR3 DNA sequence: TGTGCCAGCAGCAGGGCCAGCCCAGATTCACCCCTCCACTTT. It is translated as CASSRASPDSPLHF.

The chain combines TRBV28 with TRBJ1-6, with D unclear. Germline V CDR1 and CDR2: MDHEN, SYDVKM. With 6 bases removed from V and 6 bases from J, the gap between germline ends came to 6 bases. The CDR3 sequence is 12 residues long. The CDR3 protein is CASSLLNSPLHF. The CDR3 DNA follows: TGTGCCAGCAGCCTCCTTAATTCACCCCTCCACTTT.

V is TRBV19 and J is TRBJ2-6; D unresolved. V was pared by 1 base and J by 4 bases, with 5 bases between. The length of the CDR3 is 14 residues. Germline loops: CDR1 LNHDA, CDR2 SQIVND (reference sequence). CDR3 sequence (DNA): TGTGCCAGTAGTATAGGGTCGGGGGCCAACGTCCTGACTTTC. Its translation: CASSIGSGANVLTF.

This rearrangement joins TRBV30 to TRBJ1-2, with a weak D call TRBD1 (5 bases). CDR1 and CDR2 from the germline V gene are GTSNPN and SVGIG (reference sequence). The CDR3 sequence is 12 residues long. V lost 4 bases, J lost 1 base, and 7 bases lay in between. DNA for the CDR3: TGTGCCTGGACCCAGGGTAACTATGGCTACACCTTC. The encoded protein is CAWTQGNYGYTF.

DNA of the CDR3: TGTGCCAGCAGCGTAGAGGGGGGCCTCAATCAGCCCCAGCATTTT. It yields the protein CASSVEGGLNQPQHF. This rearrangement joins TRBV9 to TRBJ1-5; possible D gene TRBD1, 6 bases. The germline gives CDR1 SGDLS, CDR2 YYNGEE. Trimming took 0 bases from V and 3 from J, leaving 10 bases between them. The CDR3 loop spans 15 amino acids. Full variable domain (rest looked up from reference TRBV9 and TRBJ1-5): DSGVTQTPKHLITATGQRVTLRCSPRSGDLSVYWYQQSLDQGLQFLIQYYNGEERAKGNILERFSAQQFPDLHSELNLSSLELGDSALYFCASSVEGGLNQPQHFGDGTRLSIL.

The chain recombines TRBV6-2 or TRBV6-3 with TRBJ1-2, with D tentatively TRBD1 (6 bases). The CDR3 length is 16 residues. Trimming removed 2 bases at V and 6 bases at J, with 19 bases between. Per germline, CDR1 MNHEY and CDR2 SVGEGT. CDR3: CASSYGGPTGRDGYTF. CDR3 nucleotides: TGTGCCAGCAGTTACGGGGGACCGACAGGACGCGATGGCTACACCTTC.

This chain joins TRBV5-4 and TRBJ1-2; 10 nucleotides match TRBD1. The CDR3 covers 15 residues. Trimming at V came to 4 bases and at J to 8 bases, leaving 11 bases not matched to a gene. CDR1 SGHNT and CDR2 YYREEE come from the germline V gene (reference sequence). CDR3 loop: CASSAGQGVTEGYTF. CDR3 coding DNA: TGTGCCAGCAGCGCCGGACAGGGGGTTACTGAAGGCTACACCTTC.

The rearrangement links TRBV6-6 to TRBJ1-2; TRBD1 matches at 7 bases. Germline-derived CDR1 and CDR2 are MNHNY and SVGAGI (reference sequence). J was trimmed by 4 bases and V by 6 bases; bases with no gene match: 8. The CDR3 extends over 14 amino acids. Written as DNA, the CDR3 is TGTGCCAGCAGCCTAGGGACAGTTACCTATGGCTACACCTTC. Amino acids: CASSLGTVTYGYTF.

This chain joins TRBV18 and TRBJ1-5; D is possibly TRBD1 (6 bases). CDR1 KGHSH and CDR2 LQKENI come from the germline V gene. This CDR3 comprises 14 residues. V dropped 4 bases and J dropped 0 bases, with 7 bases sitting between them. The CDR3 reads CASSRQVSNQPQHF. The CDR3 nucleotides are TGTGCCAGCTCACGACAGGTTAGCAATCAGCCCCAGCATTTT.

This clone was seen a single time. V gene TRBV27 combines with J gene TRBJ2-7; D unresolved. Trimming took off 4 bases at V and 0 bases at J, with 10 bases between the two ends. The CDR3 is 14 amino acids. The germline CDR1 and CDR2 sequences are MNHEY and SMNVEV (reference sequence). The CDR3 region has the DNA TGTGCCAGCAGTTGGGCCGGGCGCTCCTACGAGCAGTACTTC. Translated: CASSWAGRSYEQYF.

This clone was seen a single time. This chain links TRBV6-2 or TRBV6-3 with TRBJ2-5; 7 nucleotides align to TRBD2. This CDR3 has 13 residues. Germline assignment: CDR1 MNHEY and CDR2 SVGEGT. Unmatched junction bases numbered 8, after V lost 4 bases and J lost 9 bases. Written as DNA, the CDR3 is TGTGCCAGCAGTTTTGGGGGGGTTGCGGCCCAGTACTTC. Translation: CASSFGGVAAQYF.

The chain carries TRBV12-5 and TRBJ2-1; D not certain. Germline V gene sequence: CDR1 LGHNT, CDR2 FRNRAP. The CDR3 runs to 12 residues. V lost 2 bases and J lost 12, with 11 bases in between. In nucleotides, the CDR3 is TGTGCTAGTGGTTTGCCCGGAAGTGCGCAGTTCTTC. Translated: CASGLPGSAQFF.

V is TRBV2 and J is TRBJ1-1, with D maybe TRBD1 (6 bases). CDR3 length: 14 amino acids. V was clipped by 7 bases and J by 7 bases, with 19 bases between them. CDR1 and CDR2 (germline): SNHLY, FYNNEI. CDR3 nucleotide sequence: TGTGCCAGCACTGGGGGGGGCTCCTCGTTTGAAGCTTTCTTT. Its translation is CASTGGGSSFEAFF.

This clone was recorded only once. This chain's CDR3 is CASNPRVSWEKLFF. CDR3 sequence (DNA): TGTGCCAGCAACCCCAGGGTATCGTGGGAAAAACTGTTTTTT. This chain joins TRBV2 and TRBJ1-4, with TRBD1 as a possible D gene (5 bases). V was pared by 7 bases and J by 8 bases, with 17 bases between. Germline V lookup: CDR1 SNHLY, CDR2 FYNNEI. This CDR3 is built from 14 residues.

The rearrangement joins TRBV25-1 to TRBJ2-2; D is unclear. The V end was cut by 6 bases, the J end by 3 bases, with 14 bases between. Germline-derived CDR1 and CDR2 are MGHDK and SYGVNS. The CDR3 length is 15 residues. Here the CDR3 DNA reads TGTGCCAGCAGCCACGGTGACACAGACACCGGGGAGCTGTTTTTT. Protein sequence: CASSHGDTDTGELFF.